The 13 T cell receptor beta chains below were found in one sample sequenced in a study of blood T cell repertoires in COVID-19. Sequencing was performed with immunoSEQ multiplex PCR; in TCRdb, only in-frame clones are kept and a portion is missing. In the table there are some 330,000 clones, 85% to 90% of which are singletons. The source material was peripheral blood. The receptor set was obtained from a woman aged 50 to 60 with active or convalescent COVID-19.

The chain uses TRBV28 and TRBJ2-6; D is perhaps TRBD2 (6 bases). V lost 3 bases, J lost 2 bases, and 20 bases lay in between. This CDR3 has 19 amino acids. Per the germline V gene, CDR1 is MDHEN and CDR2 is SYDVKM. CDR3: CASSFRRQYSSAGANVLTF. CDR3 nucleotide sequence: TGTGCCAGCAGTTTTAGAAGACAGTACTCTAGCGCTGGGGCCAACGTCCTGACTTTC.

Of note for this clone: Additional DNA sequences in this sample encode the identical CDR3. The chain recombines TRBV5-1 with TRBJ2-3, with 13 bases fitting TRBD2. V trimming: 4 bases; J trimming: 1 base; junction bases outside the gene matches: 3. The CDR3 sequence is 16 residues long. Germline CDR1 SGHRS, CDR2 YFSETQ. CDR3 protein: CASSIGLAGGTDTQYF. Here the CDR3 DNA reads TGCGCCAGCAGCATAGGACTAGCGGGAGGCACAGATACGCAGTATTTT.

The chain carries TRBV4-2 and TRBJ1-1; D ambiguous. CDR3 length: 17 residues. Germline V gives CDR1 LGHNA, CDR2 YNFKEQ. V lost 0 bases, J lost 4 bases, and 18 bases lay in between. DNA of the CDR3: TGTGCCAGCAGCCAAGATCTTGAGTGGGAGGGTGGCACTGAAGCTTTCTTT. As protein: CASSQDLEWEGGTEAFF.

The CDR3: CSARDLETQYF. The CDR3 DNA reads TGCAGTGCTAGAGATCTCGAGACCCAGTACTTC. The chain uses TRBV20-1 and TRBJ2-5; D not resolved. CDR1 and CDR2 (germline): DFQATT, SNEGSKA (reference sequence). V shed 0 bases and J shed 5 bases, with 4 bases lying between them. The CDR3 runs to 11 residues.

The chain has TRBV19 and TRBJ1-1; TRBD1 might be the D (6 bases). Trimming removed 8 bases from V and 2 bases from J, with 18 bases in between. The V gene's germline CDR1 is LNHDA and CDR2 SQIVND (reference sequence). There are 15 residues in the CDR3. The CDR3 DNA sequence: TGTGCCAGTTCGGACGGACAGAATAGAAACACTGAAGCTTTCTTT. Its translation: CASSDGQNRNTEAFF.

The chain combines TRBV6-2 or TRBV6-3 with TRBJ2-3; 8 bases agree with TRBD2. Germline CDR1 and CDR2: MNHEY and SVGEGT. CDR3 size: 15 residues. Unmatched junction bases numbered 9, after V lost 5 bases and J lost 5 bases. The CDR3 nucleotides read TGTGCCAGCAGTCCCTCGGGGGGGGGCAGAGATACGCAGTATTTT. Translating gives CASSPSGGGRDTQYF.

The chain recombines TRBV7-9 with TRBJ2-5, with D tentatively TRBD2 (6 bases). The CDR3 has 13 residues. With 4 bases removed from V and 4 bases from J, the gap between germline ends came to 10 bases. Germline lookup yields CDR1 SEHNR and CDR2 FQNEAQ (reference sequence). CDR3 nucleotides: TGTGCCAGCAGCTCCCAGGGAGGAGAGACCCAGTACTTC. Its translation is CASSSQGGETQYF.

The rearrangement links TRBV5-1 to TRBJ1-2; 7 bases map to TRBD1. This CDR3 region has 16 residues. CDR1 and CDR2 from the germline V gene are SGHRS and YFSETQ. Trimming at V came to 4 bases and at J to 2 bases, leaving 11 bases not matched to a gene. This CDR3 is CASSPWRDRANYGYTF. The CDR3 DNA sequence: TGCGCCAGCAGCCCCTGGCGAGACAGGGCCAACTATGGCTACACCTTC.

This clone has just one count. The chain combines TRBV29-1 with TRBJ2-1; tentatively, D is TRBD2 (5 bases). This CDR3 spans 13 amino acids. The germline V gene encodes CDR1 SQVTM and CDR2 ANQGSEA. The V and J ends lost 6 bases and 6 bases respectively, with 15 bases between them. CDR3 bases: TGCAGCGTAGCGGCTAACCCTTCCAATGAGCAGTTCTTC. This encodes CSVAANPSNEQFF.

The chain has TRBV11-2 and TRBJ2-7, with 8 bases matching TRBD1. CDR1 is SGHAT and CDR2 is FQNNGV in the germline V gene. This CDR3 comprises 16 residues. V gave up 5 bases and J gave up 0 bases; unmatched junction bases: 9. CDR3 sequence: CASSPGDRGNSYEQYF. The CDR3 DNA reads as TGTGCCAGCAGCCCCGGCGACAGGGGCAACTCCTACGAGCAGTACTTC.

The chain uses TRBV28 and TRBJ2-5; TRBD1 agrees at 8 bases. The CDR3 runs 18 residues. Germline lookup yields CDR1 MDHEN and CDR2 SYDVKM. V dropped 7 bases and J dropped 5; count of bases not matched to a gene: 21. The CDR3 region is CASTALWAPGGAGETQYF. CDR3 nucleotides: TGTGCCAGCACCGCCTTGTGGGCGCCAGGGGGCGCCGGGGAGACCCAGTACTTC.

This clone was seen a single time. The chain joins TRBV3-1 (or the pseudogene TRBV3-2) to TRBJ2-1; 11 bases agree with TRBD2. Germline V gives CDR1 LGHDT, CDR2 YNNKEL (reference sequence). The J segment lost 7 bases and the V segment lost 4 bases, leaving 12 bases of the junction unmatched. The length of the CDR3 is 17 residues. The DNA of the CDR3 is TGTGCCAGCAGCCCGAGAAGTAGCGGGAGGGCCACGAATGAGCAGTTCTTC. Its translation: CASSPRSSGRATNEQFF.

The V call is TRBV29-1, the J call TRBJ1-1, with no clear D. The V gene lost 4 bases and the J gene lost 0 bases, with 9 bases spanning the gap. Germline CDR1 reads SQVTM; CDR2 reads ANQGSEA. This CDR3 region has 13 residues. CDR3 amino acids: CSVAGKMNTEAFF. CDR3 in DNA: TGCAGCGTTGCGGGGAAGATGAACACTGAAGCTTTCTTT.